This TCR beta chain was captured in a study of technical replicates of blood from a few donors. Profiled with immunoSEQ multiplex PCR; TCRdb holds only in-frame clones, not every one. The sample records roughly 76,000 clones, about 90% being singletons. Per the germline V gene, CDR1 is KGHSH and CDR2 is LQKENI. The CDR3 covers 15 residues. V dropped 3 bases and J dropped 0 bases, with 8 bases sitting between them. Source material: T cells isolated from PBMCs. The clonotype comes from a human donor in good health. Some clones in this sample may be carry-over from other donors' samples. The chain carries TRBV18 and TRBJ1-4; D gene unclear. CDR3 DNA sequence: TGTGCCAGCTCACCCGAACTTGCAACTAATGAAAAACTGTTTTTT. It specifies CASSPELATNEKLFF.